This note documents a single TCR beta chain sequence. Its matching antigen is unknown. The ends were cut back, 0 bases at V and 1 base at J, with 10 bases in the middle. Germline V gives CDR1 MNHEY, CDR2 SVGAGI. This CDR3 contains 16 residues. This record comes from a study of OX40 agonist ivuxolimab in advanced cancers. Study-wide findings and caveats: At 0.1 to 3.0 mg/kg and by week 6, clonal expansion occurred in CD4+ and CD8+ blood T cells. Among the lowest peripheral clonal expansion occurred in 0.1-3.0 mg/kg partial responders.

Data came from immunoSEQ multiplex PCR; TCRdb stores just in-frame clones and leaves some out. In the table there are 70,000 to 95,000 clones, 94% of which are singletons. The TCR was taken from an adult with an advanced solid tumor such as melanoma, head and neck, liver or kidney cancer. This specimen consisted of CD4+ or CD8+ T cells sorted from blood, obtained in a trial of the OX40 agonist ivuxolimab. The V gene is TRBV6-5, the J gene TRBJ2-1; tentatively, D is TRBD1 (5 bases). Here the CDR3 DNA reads TGTGCCAGCAGTTACTCGAGAAGGGGATCCTACAATGAGCAGTTCTTC. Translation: CASSYSRRGSYNEQFF.